Presented here are 14 T cell receptor beta chains from one specimen sequenced in a study of cytotoxic CD8 clonotypes in ibrutinib-treated CLL. Only in-frame clones appear in the TCRdb table, and some are missing; sequencing was by immunoSEQ multiplex PCR. The sample contains tens of thousands of clones, 45% to 70% of which appear only once. The sample was PBMCs, taken after 24 months of ibrutinib treatment. The receptor set was obtained from a human donor with chronic lymphocytic leukemia.

The V call is TRBV7-8, the J call TRBJ1-6; D remains unclear. The CDR3 consists of 15 residues. CDR1 SGHVS and CDR2 FQNEAQ come from the germline V gene. Trimming removed 4 bases at V and 1 base at J, with 8 bases between. This CDR3 reads CASSSTRSYNSPLHF. For the CDR3, the DNA is TGTGCCAGCAGCTCGACACGGTCCTATAATTCACCCCTCCACTTT.

CDR3 nucleotides: TGTGCCAGCAGCAGGGACAGGGGAACAGGATCACCCCTCCACTTT. This sequence encodes CASSRDRGTGSPLHF. The chain employs TRBV7-9 and TRBJ1-6; TRBD1 aligns across 10 bases. V was pared by 5 bases and J by 10 bases, with 8 bases of the junction left unmatched. The CDR3 length is 15 residues. Germline V gives CDR1 SEHNR, CDR2 FQNEAQ (reference sequence).

Only a few counts were recorded for this clone. This chain uses TRBV18 with TRBJ1-5; TRBD1 might be the D (5 bases). V was cut by 4 bases and J by 1 base, with 8 bases left in between. This CDR3 contains 14 residues. The germline gives CDR1 KGHSH, CDR2 LQKENI. CDR3 residues: CASSQSGSNQPQHF. The CDR3 DNA reads as TGTGCCAGCTCACAATCAGGGAGCAATCAGCCCCAGCATTTT.

The chain carries TRBV5-6 and TRBJ2-3; no definite D call. Germline V gene lookup returns CDR1 SGHDT and CDR2 YYEEEE. V was pared by 5 bases and J by 4 bases, with 17 bases between. This CDR3 has 15 residues. The CDR3 coding sequence is TGTGCCAGCAGTCCGGGCCCTAGGGTAGCAGATACGCAGTATTTT. Translation gives CASSPGPRVADTQYF.

V gene TRBV27 combines with J gene TRBJ2-5; D gene unclear. Germline CDR1 reads MNHEY; CDR2 reads SMNVEV (reference sequence). V was clipped by 4 bases and J by 2 bases, with 17 bases between them. This CDR3 comprises 16 residues. The CDR3 reads CASSSPAINKQETQYF. The CDR3 DNA sequence: TGTGCCAGCAGTTCCCCCGCAATAAATAAGCAAGAGACCCAGTACTTC.

The chain uses TRBV19 and TRBJ2-3; weak D call: TRBD2 (5 bases). The V gene's germline CDR1 is LNHDA and CDR2 SQIVND (reference sequence). The CDR3 has 16 residues. Deletions cut 3 bases from V and 1 base from J, with 14 bases between. The CDR3: CASSISSLMGTDTQYF. In DNA, the CDR3 is TGTGCCAGTAGTATTTCTAGCTTGATGGGCACAGATACGCAGTATTTT.

The chain carries TRBV5-4 and TRBJ2-5, with D hard to call. Germline V gene data show CDR1 as SGHNT and CDR2 as YYREEE (reference sequence). The CDR3 has 12 amino acids. With 3 bases removed from V and 2 bases from J, the gap between germline ends came to 5 bases. For the CDR3, the DNA is TGTGCCAGCAGCTACGTTCAAGAGACCCAGTACTTC. Translated, it gives CASSYVQETQYF.

This clone was seen at least ten times. The chain has TRBV28 and TRBJ2-2, with a weak D call TRBD1 (6 bases). V was cut by 8 bases and J by 2 bases, with 12 bases left in between. The CDR3 has 14 amino acids. Germline V gene sequence: CDR1 MDHEN, CDR2 SYDVKM. CDR3 coding DNA: TGTGCCAGCTGGGACAAATATAACACCGGGGAGCTGTTTTTT. Its protein product is CASWDKYNTGELFF.

The rearrangement joins TRBV11-3 to TRBJ2-1; weak D call: TRBD2 (5 bases). The germline gives CDR1 SGHNT, CDR2 YENEEA. Trimming removed 3 bases from V and 0 bases from J, with 12 bases in between. This CDR3 has 16 amino acids. The CDR3 sequence is CASSFRGPSSYNEQFF. The CDR3 DNA follows: TGTGCCAGCAGCTTTCGAGGGCCGAGCTCCTACAATGAGCAGTTCTTC.

The chain employs TRBV9 and TRBJ1-5; D remains unclear. Germline loops: CDR1 SGDLS, CDR2 YYNGEE. Trimming took 0 bases from V and 5 from J, leaving 9 bases between them. The CDR3 is made up of 14 amino acids. CDR3 nucleotide sequence: TGTGCCAGCAGCGTAGATAGCCTATATCAGCCCCAGCATTTT. Protein sequence: CASSVDSLYQPQHF.

In its sample, this clone was seen a few times. The J gene is TRBJ2-7, the V gene TRBV30; TRBD1 matches 7 bases. The CDR3 is 17 amino acids. V was pared by 5 bases and J by 1 base, with 17 bases of the junction left unmatched. Germline-derived CDR1 and CDR2 are GTSNPN and SVGIG (reference sequence). CDR3 nucleotides: TGTGCCTGGTCAAACCCCAGATCGGGACAGACGTCCTACGAGCAGTACTTC. Protein product: CAWSNPRSGQTSYEQYF.

The V gene is TRBV30, the J gene TRBJ2-1; 7 bases fit TRBD2. The germline gives CDR1 GTSNPN, CDR2 SVGIG (reference sequence). Germline trimming cut 4 bases from V and 5 bases from J; bases unmatched to any gene: 5. The length of the CDR3 is 13 residues. The CDR3 here is CAWNLAADNEQFF. CDR3 bases: TGTGCCTGGAATCTAGCGGCAGACAATGAGCAGTTCTTC.

The chain uses TRBV7-9 and TRBJ2-7; D possibly corresponds to TRBD2 (5 bases). CDR1 is SEHNR, CDR2 FQNEAQ, per germline (reference sequence). Trimming stripped 1 base from V and 4 bases from J, with 8 bases between. The CDR3 runs 13 residues. The CDR3 reads CASSLEGRYEQYV. Written as DNA, the CDR3 is TGTGCCAGCAGCTTAGAAGGGAGATACGAGCAGTACGTC.

This clone was recorded at least ten times. This rearrangement joins TRBV7-8 to TRBJ2-7; D remains ambiguous. CDR3 size: 13 residues. Germline V CDR1 and CDR2: SGHVS, FQNEAQ. V was clipped by 1 base and J by 5 bases, with 9 bases between them. Here the CDR3 DNA reads TGTGCCAGCAGCTTAGTGTCTCGGGACGAGCAGTACTTC. It yields the protein CASSLVSRDEQYF.